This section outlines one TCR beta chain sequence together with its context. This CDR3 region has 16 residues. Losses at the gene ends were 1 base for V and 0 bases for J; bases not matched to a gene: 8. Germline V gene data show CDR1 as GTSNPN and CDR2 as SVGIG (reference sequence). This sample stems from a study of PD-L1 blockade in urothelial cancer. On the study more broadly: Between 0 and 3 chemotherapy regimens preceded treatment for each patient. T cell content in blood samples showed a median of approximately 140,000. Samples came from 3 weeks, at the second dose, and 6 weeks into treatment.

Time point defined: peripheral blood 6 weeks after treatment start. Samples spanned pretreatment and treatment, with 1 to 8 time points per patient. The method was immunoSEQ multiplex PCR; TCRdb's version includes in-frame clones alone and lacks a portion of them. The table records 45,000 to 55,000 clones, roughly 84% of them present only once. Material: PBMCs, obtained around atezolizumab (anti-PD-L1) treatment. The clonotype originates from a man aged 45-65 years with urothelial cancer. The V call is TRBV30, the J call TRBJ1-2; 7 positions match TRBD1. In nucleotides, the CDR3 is TGTGCCTGGAGTGGACAGGGAATATCAGCTAACTATGGCTACACCTTC. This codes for CAWSGQGISANYGYTF.